A selection of T cell receptor beta chains follows, all from one sample in a study of cytomegalovirus exposure and HLA in healthy donors. Sequenced by immunoSEQ multiplex PCR; TCRdb stores in-frame clones only, minus some. The sample has 150,000 to 200,000 clones; about 80% are singletons. The sample was PBMCs. The receptors come from a man in his late teens or twenties in good health and CMV-seropositive. CDR3s include the opening cysteine and the closing phenylalanine or tryptophan. D genes are given only for firm matches. Expanded clones get a size class; other rows say once, few or many, or leave the size out.

TRBV9	NA	TRBJ2-7	NA	CASSGLGYEQYF	TGTGCCAGCAGCGGCCTAGGTTACGAGCAGTACTTC
TRBV5-6	NA	TRBJ2-7	NA	CASSHSSGVGPYEQYF	TGTGCCAGCAGCCACTCCTCCGGAGTCGGCCCCTACGAGCAGTACTTC
TRBV28	TRBD1	TRBJ2-5	NA	CAGNRQGATETQYF	TGTGCCGGCAATAGACAGGGGGCGACGGAGACCCAGTACTTC
TRBV4-1	NA	TRBJ2-3	NA	CASSLSLWGGTDTQYF	TGCGCCAGCAGCCTCTCTTTGTGGGGGGGCACAGATACGCAGTATTTT
TRBV11-2	NA	TRBJ2-7	NA	CASSLGMGPSYEQYF	TGTGCCAGCAGCTTAGGGATGGGGCCTTCCTACGAGCAGTACTTC
TRBV7-9	TRBD1	TRBJ2-2	once	CASSSRILTGTETGELFF	TGTGCCAGCAGCTCAAGAATACTAACCGGGACAGAGACCGGGGAGCTGTTTTTT
TRBV11-2	NA	TRBJ2-2	NA	CASSLEAVNTGELFF	TGTGCCAGCAGCTTAGAGGCTGTTAACACCGGGGAGCTGTTTTTT
TRBV7-2	NA	TRBJ1-5	NA	CASSLFNNQPQHF	TGTGCCAGCAGCTTATTTAACAATCAGCCCCAGCATTTT
TRBV7-3	TRBD1	TRBJ1-2	NA	CASSLLGGDRGHHNF	TGTGCCAGCAGCTTACTAGGAGGGGACAGGGGGCACCACAACTTC
TRBV15	NA	TRBJ2-5	once	CATSGRGSLQETQYF	TGTGCCACCAGCGGCCGGGGTTCCCTCCAAGAGACCCAGTACTTC
TRBV27	NA	TRBJ2-7	NA	CASSRNRNEQYF	TGTGCCAGCAGTAGAAATAGAAACGAGCAGTACTTC
TRBV15	NA	TRBJ2-5	NA	CATSREVSGQETQYF	TGTGCCACCAGCAGAGAGGTTAGCGGTCAAGAGACCCAGTACTTC
TRBV12-5	NA	TRBJ2-6	once	CASGLAIGVGANVLTF	TGTGCTAGTGGTTTGGCTATAGGGGTTGGGGCCAACGTCCTGACTTTC
TRBV5-1	NA	TRBJ1-1	NA	CASSLEVRGWTEAFF	TGCGCCAGCAGCTTGGAGGTAAGGGGTTGGACTGAAGCTTTCTTT
TRBV19	NA	TRBJ2-7	NA	CASSKLDFGEQYF	TGTGCCAGTAGTAAACTAGATTTCGGCGAGCAGTACTTC
TRBV6-5	NA	TRBJ1-6	NA	CASSPEGDNSPLHF	TGTGCCAGCAGTCCGGAAGGGGATAATTCACCCCTCCACTTT
TRBV4-3	TRBD2	TRBJ2-1	NA	CASSQVGGRDNEQFF	TGCGCCAGCAGCCAAGTAGGCGGGAGGGACAATGAGCAGTTCTTC
TRBV13	TRBD1	TRBJ2-1	NA	CASSTGQSYNEQFF	TGTGCCAGCAGCACGGGACAGTCGTACAATGAGCAGTTCTTC
TRBV9	NA	TRBJ1-3	NA	CASSVGSAAGNTIYF	TGTGCCAGCAGCGTCGGCAGCGCGGCTGGAAACACCATATATTTT
TRBV4-1	NA	TRBJ1-3	once	CASSQDWATGNTIYF	TGCGCCAGCAGCCAAGACTGGGCGACTGGAAACACCATATATTTT
TRBV27	TRBD2	TRBJ2-7	NA	CASTRLAGNYEQYF	TGTGCCAGCACCAGACTAGCGGGAAACTACGAGCAGTACTTC
TRBV6-1	NA	TRBJ1-5	NA	CASSERQVGSRQPQHF	TGTGCCAGCAGCGAACGACAGGTGGGAAGCCGTCAGCCCCAGCATTTT
TRBV6-1	TRBD2	TRBJ2-3	NA	CASSGRAGVGTDTQYF	TGTGCCAGCAGTGGCCGTGCGGGAGTCGGCACAGATACGCAGTATTTT
TRBV28	TRBD1	TRBJ1-3	NA	CASRPYSGQGINTIYF	TGTGCCAGCAGACCCTACTCGGGACAGGGCATAAACACCATATATTTT
TRBV6-1	TRBD1	TRBJ2-7	NA	CASSGHTRTGGSIEQYF	TGTGCCAGCAGTGGCCATACCCGGACAGGAGGATCTATCGAGCAGTACTTC
TRBV19	NA	TRBJ1-2	NA	CASSILGGGIYGYTF	TGTGCCAGTAGTATCCTTGGTGGGGGGATATATGGCTACACCTTC